Listed here is a single T cell receptor (beta chain). What it binds is unknown. A library of TCRbeta sequences, prepared with unique molecular identifiers, was generated. Each CDR3 protein is one row after TCRdb ran MiXCR on the PCR reads. The sample holds fewer than 550,000 distinct CDR3 sequences, 15% to 20% seen once. This sample is drawn from a study of T-cell reconstitution after alpha-beta-depleted transplantation in children. Study results and limitations: Counts and diversity of T cells one year after transplant came mostly from newly produced T cells. Several hundred rapidly expanded clones from non-depleted graft cells reportedly supplied alpha-beta T cells about two months post-transplant. TCRbeta diversity was high at day 60 in some patients (a result of surviving recipient T cells and thymic progenitors).

CDR1 and CDR2 (germline): MGHRA, YSYEKL. The CDR3 contains 15 residues. V shed 0 bases, J shed 7 bases, and the junction held 7 bases outside the gene matches. This clonotype was sampled from a boy younger than two who had a stem cell transplant for Wiskott-Aldrich syndrome, so the T cells may come from the graft donor. This sample comprised PBMCs, mostly from graft donor cells, obtained 360 days after TCRalphabeta/CD19-depleted stem cell transplant. The chain combines TRBV4-1 with TRBJ2-5; 8 nucleotides line up with TRBD2. The CDR3 coding sequence is TGCGCCAGCAGCCAAGAATCGGGGGGGCGAGGGACCCAGTACTTC. Amino acid sequence: CASSQESGGRGTQYF.